The 8 T cell receptor beta chains reported below all come from one sample, sequenced in a study of blood T cell repertoires in COVID-19. Method: immunoSEQ multiplex PCR; TCRdb's copy keeps in-frame clones and lacks some. Of over 250,000 clones in the sample, around 90% were seen once. Material: peripheral blood. Source of these receptors: a man between 45 and 60 years old with acute or convalescent COVID-19.

The rearrangement joins TRBV7-6 to TRBJ1-1; a weak D match, TRBD1 (5 bases). This CDR3 has 12 residues. V gave up 5 bases and J gave up 11 bases, with 15 bases separating them. Per the germline V gene, CDR1 is SGHVS and CDR2 is FNYEAQ. The CDR3 DNA follows: TGTGCCAGCAGCCCCGCCGGCAGGGCGGCTTTCTTT. Encoded protein: CASSPAGRAAFF.

A single count supports this clone. The chain joins TRBV4-1 to TRBJ2-5; perhaps TRBD1 as D (5 bases). CDR1 is MGHRA, CDR2 YSYEKL, per germline. The V end was cut by 1 base, the J end by 2 bases, with 11 bases between. The CDR3 is made up of 15 amino acids. The CDR3 nucleotides are TGCGCCAGCAGCCAAGGAAACCCAGGGCAAGAGACCCAGTACTTC. The encoded protein is CASSQGNPGQETQYF.

The sample holds many counts of this clone. The chain carries TRBV29-1 and TRBJ2-7; TRBD1 aligns across 8 bases. Germline V gene lookup returns CDR1 SQVTM and CDR2 ANQGSEA. This CDR3 contains 14 residues. V lost 3 bases and J lost 3; bases outside the gene matches: 7. The CDR3 reads CSVDGTGGYYEQYF. Written as DNA, the CDR3 is TGCAGCGTTGATGGGACAGGAGGTTACTACGAGCAGTACTTC.

This sequence joins TRBV4-2 and TRBJ1-2, with 8 bases that match TRBD1. Germline CDR1 LGHNA, CDR2 YNFKEQ. Trimming took 0 bases from V and 7 from J; bases not matched to a gene: 4. The CDR3 is 14 amino acids. DNA of the CDR3: TGTGCCAGCAGCCAAGAGGACAGGGCTGGTGGCTACACCTTC. Amino acid sequence: CASSQEDRAGGYTF.

The rearrangement links TRBV7-9 to TRBJ1-1; 10 bases line up with TRBD1. CDR1 and CDR2 from the germline V gene are SEHNR and FQNEAQ (reference sequence). V was pared by 4 bases and J by 4 bases, with 18 bases of the junction left unmatched. There are 19 residues in the CDR3. CDR3 protein: CASSSYRGTGARRATEAFF. CDR3 bases: TGTGCCAGCAGCTCGTACCGGGGGACAGGGGCCAGACGGGCCACTGAAGCTTTCTTT.

This chain connects TRBV29-1 to TRBJ2-3, with D uncertain. V lost 2 bases to trimming and J lost 7 bases, with 16 bases between them. The CDR3 spans 14 residues. Germline V gene lookup returns CDR1 SQVTM and CDR2 ANQGSEA. The CDR3 region has the DNA TGCAGCGTTGAACCCCAACCCACACCAAATACGCAGTATTTT. This sequence encodes CSVEPQPTPNTQYF.

This chain uses TRBV7-8 with TRBJ1-6; maybe TRBD1 (5 bases). The CDR3 length is 14 residues. CDR1 and CDR2 (germline): SGHVS, FQNEAQ. V lost 5 bases to trimming and J lost 7 bases, with 12 bases between them. This chain's CDR3 is CASSPRGGNSPLHF. The CDR3 DNA reads TGTGCCAGCAGCCCACGGGGGGGGAATTCACCCCTCCACTTT. Full variable domain (outside the CDR3, taken from reference TRBV7-8 and TRBJ1-6): GAGVSQSPRYKVAKRGQDVALRCDPISGHVSLFWYQQALGQGPEFLTYFQNEAQLDKSGLPSDRFFAERPEGSVSTLKIQRTQQEDSAVYLCASSPRGGNSPLHFGNGTRLTVT.

The chain employs TRBV12-5 and TRBJ2-2, with 7 bases that match TRBD1. From germline, CDR1 is LGHNT and CDR2 FRNRAP. The CDR3 contains 14 residues. With V trimmed by 5 bases and J by 5 bases, 5 bases remained unmatched. The CDR3 DNA reads as TGTGCTAGTGGTCCGGGACAGCTAACCGGGGAGCTGTTTTTT. It translates to CASGPGQLTGELFF.